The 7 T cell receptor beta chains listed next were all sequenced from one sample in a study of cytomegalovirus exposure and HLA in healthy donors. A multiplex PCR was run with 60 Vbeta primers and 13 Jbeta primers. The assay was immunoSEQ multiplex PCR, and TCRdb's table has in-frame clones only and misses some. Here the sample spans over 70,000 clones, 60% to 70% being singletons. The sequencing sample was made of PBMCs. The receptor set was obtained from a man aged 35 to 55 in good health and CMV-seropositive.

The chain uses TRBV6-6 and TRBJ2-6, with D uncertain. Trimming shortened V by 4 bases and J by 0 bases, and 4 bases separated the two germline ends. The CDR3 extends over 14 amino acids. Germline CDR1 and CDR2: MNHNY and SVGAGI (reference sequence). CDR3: CASSWSSGANVLTF. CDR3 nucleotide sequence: TGTGCCAGCAGTTGGAGCTCTGGGGCCAACGTCCTGACTTTC.

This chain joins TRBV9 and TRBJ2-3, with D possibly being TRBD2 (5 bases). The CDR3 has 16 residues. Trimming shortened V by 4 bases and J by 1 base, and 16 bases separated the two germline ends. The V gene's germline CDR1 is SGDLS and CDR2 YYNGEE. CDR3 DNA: TGTGCCAGCAGCCCATCCACTAGTTACGGCACAGATACGCAGTATTTT. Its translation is CASSPSTSYGTDTQYF. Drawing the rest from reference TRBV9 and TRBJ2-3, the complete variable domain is DSGVTQTPKHLITATGQRVTLRCSPRSGDLSVYWYQQSLDQGLQFLIQYYNGEERAKGNILERFSAQQFPDLHSELNLSSLELGDSALYFCASSPSTSYGTDTQYFGPGTRLTVL.

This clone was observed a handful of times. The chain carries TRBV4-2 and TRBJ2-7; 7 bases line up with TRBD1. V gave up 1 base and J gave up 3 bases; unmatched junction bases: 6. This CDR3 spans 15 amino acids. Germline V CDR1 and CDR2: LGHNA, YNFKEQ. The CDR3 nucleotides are TGTGCCAGCAGCCAAGTAGTAGGGGGCAGCTACGAGCAGTACTTC. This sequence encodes CASSQVVGGSYEQYF.

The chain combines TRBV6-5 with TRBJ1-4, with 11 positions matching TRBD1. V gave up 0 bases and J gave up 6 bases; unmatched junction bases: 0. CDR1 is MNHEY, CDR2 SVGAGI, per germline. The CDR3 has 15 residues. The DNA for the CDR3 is TGTGCCAGCAGTTACTCGGGACAGGGGGATGAAAAACTGTTTTTT. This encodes CASSYSGQGDEKLFF.

CDR3 region: CAWSIKRDNQPQHF. For the CDR3, the DNA is TGTGCCTGGAGCATAAAGAGGGACAATCAGCCCCAGCATTTT. The chain employs TRBV30 and TRBJ1-5, with D unclear. Germline V gene sequence: CDR1 GTSNPN, CDR2 SVGIG (reference sequence). This CDR3 comprises 14 residues. V was trimmed by 3 bases and J by 3 bases, leaving 12 bases between them.

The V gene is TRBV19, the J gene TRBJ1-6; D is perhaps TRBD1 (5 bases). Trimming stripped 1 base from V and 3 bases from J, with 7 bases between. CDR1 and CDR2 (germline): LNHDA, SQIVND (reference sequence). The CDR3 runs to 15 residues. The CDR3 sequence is CASSIAGGYNSPLHF. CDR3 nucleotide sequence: TGTGCCAGTAGTATAGCCGGGGGCTATAATTCACCCCTCCACTTT. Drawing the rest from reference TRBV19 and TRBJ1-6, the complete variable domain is DGGITQSPKYLFRKEGQNVTLSCEQNLNHDAMYWYRQDPGQGLRLIYYSQIVNDFQKGDIAEGYSVSREKKESFPLTVTSAQKNPTAFYLCASSIAGGYNSPLHFGNGTRLTVT.

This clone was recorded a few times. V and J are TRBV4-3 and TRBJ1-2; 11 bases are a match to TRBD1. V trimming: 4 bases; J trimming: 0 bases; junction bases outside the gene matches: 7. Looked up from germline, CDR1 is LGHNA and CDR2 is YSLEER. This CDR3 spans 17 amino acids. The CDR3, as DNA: TGCGCCAGCAGCCTAGGGACAGGGGGTGCATCTAACTATGGCTACACCTTC. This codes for CASSLGTGGASNYGYTF.